Below, 14 T cell receptor beta chains from the same sample are listed, as sequenced in a study of blood T cell repertoires in COVID-19 (dated by TCRdb to about 2020). The method behind the library was the immunoSEQ multiplex PCR assay. TCRdb mirrors the immuneACCESS table, restricted to in-frame sequences. Some clones are absent from its copies; in checked studies, under half trace to an unresolved V gene, and the reason for the others is unknown. Within this sample are roughly 450,000 clones, with about 92% of them counted one time only. Of the sample, 0.6% falls within the top ten clones. The sequencing input was PBMCs or T cells enriched from blood (not recorded which). The receptor set was obtained from a man younger than 30 who had recovered from COVID-19.

The chain recombines TRBV24-1 with TRBJ2-3; 8 bases align to TRBD1. The ends lost 4 bases at V and 3 bases at J; junction bases unmatched: 8. Germline-derived CDR1 and CDR2 are KGHDR and SFDVKD. The length of the CDR3 is 16 residues. The CDR3 sequence is CATSDPTGGRTDTQYF. The CDR3 DNA is TGTGCCACCAGTGACCCAACAGGGGGAAGGACAGATACGCAGTATTTT.

The rearrangement joins TRBV5-1 to TRBJ2-3; D is ambiguous. Trimming cost V 0 bases and J 4 bases, with 12 bases left between them. CDR1 SGHRS and CDR2 YFSETQ come from the germline V gene. The CDR3 is 15 residues long. The CDR3 DNA reads as TGCGCCAGCAGCTTGGTACCCGGGTTTCCAGATACGCAGTATTTT. Amino acid sequence: CASSLVPGFPDTQYF.

V gene TRBV28 combines with J gene TRBJ2-7; 16 nucleotides match TRBD2. The CDR3 has 17 amino acids. Looked up from germline, CDR1 is MDHEN and CDR2 is SYDVKM. V shed 7 bases, J shed 6 bases, and the junction held 12 bases outside the gene matches. The CDR3: CASKTGLAGGKSSEQYF. DNA of the CDR3: TGTGCCAGCAAAACGGGACTAGCGGGAGGGAAGTCTAGCGAGCAGTACTTC.

The V gene is TRBV9, the J gene TRBJ2-7; 7 bases match TRBD2. The CDR3 sequence is 16 residues long. The J segment lost 2 bases and the V segment lost 4 bases, leaving 12 bases of the junction unmatched. CDR1 and CDR2 (germline): SGDLS, YYNGEE. CDR3 nucleotide sequence: TGTGCCAGCAGCCCGACCTCGGGGGGTAAGCCCTACGAGCAGTACTTC. Its protein product is CASSPTSGGKPYEQYF.

A single count supports this clone. The chain links TRBV21-1 to TRBJ2-7; TRBD1, the table's D call, lacks a check against the DNA. TRBV21-1 is a recognized pseudogene. The CDR3 length is 15 residues. CDR3 coding DNA: TGTGCCAGCAGCCCCCAGGGGACAGCCAACTACGAGCAGTACTTC. Translation gives CASSPQGTANYEQYF.

The chain has TRBV10-3 and TRBJ2-1; weak D call: TRBD1 (6 bases). The CDR3 is made up of 13 amino acids. Per the germline V gene, CDR1 is ENHRY and CDR2 is SYGVKD. V lost 3 bases to trimming and J lost 6 bases, with 9 bases between them. The CDR3 DNA sequence: TGTGCCATCAGTGAAAGGACAGCCAATGAGCAGTTCTTC. Protein product: CAISERTANEQFF.

The gene calls are TRBV6-5 and TRBJ2-1; D is perhaps TRBD2 (5 bases). The germline V and J ends were trimmed by 2 bases and 6 bases, with 14 bases remaining between them. Germline-derived CDR1 and CDR2 are MNHEY and SVGAGI. The CDR3 has 15 residues. The DNA of the CDR3 is TGTGCCAGCAGTTACGCCACCCTAGCCCCCAATGAGCAGTTCTTC. Its translation is CASSYATLAPNEQFF.

This chain links TRBV4-1 with TRBJ2-5, with 16 bases matching TRBD2. Germline V gene data show CDR1 as MGHRA and CDR2 as YSYEKL. V gave up 4 bases and J gave up 1 base; unmatched junction bases: 3. The CDR3 has 17 amino acids. The CDR3 coding sequence is TGCGCCAGCAGCCGCGGGACTAGCGGGGGGGCCCAAGAGACCCAGTACTTC. It yields the protein CASSRGTSGGAQETQYF.

This clone showed up just a few times. The V and J genes are TRBV11-3 and TRBJ1-3; weak D call: TRBD1 (5 bases). Germline V CDR1 and CDR2: SGHNT, YENEEA. V lost 3 bases and J lost 4, with 16 bases in between. The CDR3 totals 16 residues. This CDR3 reads CASSFRGGGAGNTIYF. The CDR3 DNA follows: TGTGCCAGCAGCTTTAGGGGCGGCGGAGCGGGAAACACCATATATTTT. The variable domain in full, with the rest retrieved from reference TRBV11-3 and TRBJ1-3, is EAGVVQSPRYKIIEKKQPVAFWCNPISGHNTLYWYLQNLGQGPELLIRYENEEAVDDSQLPKDRFSAERLKGVDSTLKIQPAELGDSAVYLCASSFRGGGAGNTIYFGEGSWLTVV.

This clone was seen a single time. The V and J genes are TRBV7-9 and TRBJ2-1; D gene uncertain. This CDR3 region has 13 residues. Trimming left V 8 bases short and J 5 bases short, with 13 bases between. Germline V lookup: CDR1 SEHNR, CDR2 FQNEAQ (reference sequence). The CDR3 nucleotides are TGTGCCAGCCCCGGAGATTTACACAATGAGCAGTTCTTC. Translation: CASPGDLHNEQFF.

This chain joins TRBV3-1 (or the pseudogene TRBV3-2) and TRBJ1-1; 9 bases are a match to TRBD1. The junction had 3 bases not matched to a gene; V was cut back by 2 bases and J by 8 bases. This CDR3 is 13 amino acids long. CDR1 is LGHDT and CDR2 is YNNKEL in the germline V gene (reference sequence). CDR3 DNA: TGTGCCAGCAGCCAATTCGACAGGGGGGAAGCTTTCTTT. Its protein is CASSQFDRGEAFF.

The table lists this clone with a count of one. The rearrangement links TRBV4-1 to TRBJ1-3; D is undetermined. The CDR3 is made up of 14 amino acids. CDR1 is MGHRA, CDR2 YSYEKL, per germline. V was cut by 4 bases and J by 2 bases, with 9 bases left in between. CDR3 bases: TGCGCCAGCAGCCTCAGGACTGCTGGAAACACCATATATTTT. Amino acids: CASSLRTAGNTIYF.

The gene calls are TRBV28 and TRBJ2-3; D not resolved. V was cut by 3 bases and J by 0 bases, with 7 bases left in between. CDR1 MDHEN and CDR2 SYDVKM come from the germline V gene. This CDR3 region has 14 residues. In nucleotides, the CDR3 is TGTGCCAGCAGTTTCCCTCCTAGCACAGATACGCAGTATTTT. It specifies CASSFPPSTDTQYF.

This chain connects TRBV10-1 to TRBJ1-2; 7 bases align to TRBD1. The J segment lost 11 bases and the V segment lost 6 bases, leaving 12 bases of the junction unmatched. This CDR3 region has 13 residues. Looked up from germline, CDR1 is WNHNN and CDR2 is SYGVQD (reference sequence). The CDR3 region is CASRGPGQRQYTF. The CDR3 DNA reads TGCGCCAGCAGGGGCCCGGGACAGAGACAATACACCTTC.